These 4 T cell receptor beta chains came from one sample sequenced in a study of response to subunit inactivated influenza vaccine (dated by TCRdb to between 2017 and 2018). Library construction relied on RT-PCR. Sequenced using an Illumina HiSeq 2500. TCRdb reanalyzed the raw reads on its own, using fastp at Q25 for trimming and MiXCR for clone calling, and kept in-frame beta chains. All rows with the same CDR3 protein become a single entry with the most common DNA and genes. The sample has approximately 530,000 distinct CDR3 sequences on record, approximately 6.9% of them singletons. Of the sample, around 12% falls within the top ten clones. The sample here was PBMCs from blood, taken less than 30 months after vaccination. The receptors stem from a man between 50 and 75 years old who received an inactivated influenza vaccine. Donor details come from another sample of the same person, matched by shared clones.

This clonotype was counted only a few times. The chain links TRBV6-1 to TRBJ2-3; weak D call: TRBD2 (6 bases). Between the trimmed V and J ends, which lost 6 bases and 4 bases, there was a span of 11 bases. This CDR3 is built from 13 residues. The germline V gene encodes CDR1 MNHNS and CDR2 SASEGT. CDR3: CASSKPGADTQYF. The CDR3, as DNA: TGTGCCAGCAGCAAGCCGGGAGCAGATACGCAGTATTTT.

The chain uses TRBV5-1 and TRBJ2-1; TRBD1 matches 7 bases. J gave up 5 bases and V 4 bases, and 6 bases lay outside the gene matches. The CDR3 consists of 14 residues. Germline CDR1 is SGHRS and CDR2 is YFSETQ. CDR3 region: CASSELGQDNEQFF. The CDR3 region has the DNA TGCGCCAGCAGCGAGCTCGGACAGGACAATGAGCAGTTCTTC.

The chain is built from TRBV6-1 and TRBJ1-2; 7 nucleotides agree with TRBD1. The CDR3 runs 14 residues. Unmatched junction bases numbered 9, after V lost 6 bases and J lost 5 bases. Germline V lookup: CDR1 MNHNS, CDR2 SASEGT. The CDR3 region has the DNA TGTGCCAGCAGCGAATGGGACAGAGGATATGGCTACACCTTC. Translation gives CASSEWDRGYGYTF.

There are a few counts of this clonotype. This chain joins TRBV7-3 and TRBJ2-7; D possibly corresponds to TRBD2 (6 bases). There are 16 residues in the CDR3. Germline values: CDR1 SGHTA, CDR2 FQGTGA. V was clipped by 0 bases and J by 5 bases, with 17 bases between them. The CDR3 spells CASSLTTGVGKDEQYF. The CDR3 bases are TGTGCCAGCAGCTTAACGACGGGAGTTGGTAAAGACGAGCAGTACTTC.